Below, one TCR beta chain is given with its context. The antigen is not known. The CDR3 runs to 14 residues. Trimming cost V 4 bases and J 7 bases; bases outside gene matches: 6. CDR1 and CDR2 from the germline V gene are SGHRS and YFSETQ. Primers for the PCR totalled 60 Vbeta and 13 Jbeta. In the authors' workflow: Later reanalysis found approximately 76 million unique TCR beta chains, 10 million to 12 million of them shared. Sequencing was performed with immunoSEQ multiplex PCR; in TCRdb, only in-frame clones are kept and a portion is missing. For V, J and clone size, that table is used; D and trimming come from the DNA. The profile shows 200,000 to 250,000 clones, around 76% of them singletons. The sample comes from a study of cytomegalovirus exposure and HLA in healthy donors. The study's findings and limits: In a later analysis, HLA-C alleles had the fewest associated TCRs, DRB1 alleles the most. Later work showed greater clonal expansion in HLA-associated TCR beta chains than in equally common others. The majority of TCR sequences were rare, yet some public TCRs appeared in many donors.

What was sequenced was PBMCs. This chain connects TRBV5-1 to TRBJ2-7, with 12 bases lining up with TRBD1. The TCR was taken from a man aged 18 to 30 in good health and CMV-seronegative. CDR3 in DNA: TGCGCCAGCAGCGTGGGACAGGGGGCGAGGGAGCAGTACTTC. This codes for CASSVGQGAREQYF. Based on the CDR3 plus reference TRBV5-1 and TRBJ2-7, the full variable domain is KAGVTQTPRYLIKTRGQQVTLSCSPISGHRSVSWYQQTPGQGLQFLFEYFSETQRNKGNFPGRFSGRQFSNSRSEMNVSTLELGDSALYLCASSVGQGAREQYFGPGTRLTVT.